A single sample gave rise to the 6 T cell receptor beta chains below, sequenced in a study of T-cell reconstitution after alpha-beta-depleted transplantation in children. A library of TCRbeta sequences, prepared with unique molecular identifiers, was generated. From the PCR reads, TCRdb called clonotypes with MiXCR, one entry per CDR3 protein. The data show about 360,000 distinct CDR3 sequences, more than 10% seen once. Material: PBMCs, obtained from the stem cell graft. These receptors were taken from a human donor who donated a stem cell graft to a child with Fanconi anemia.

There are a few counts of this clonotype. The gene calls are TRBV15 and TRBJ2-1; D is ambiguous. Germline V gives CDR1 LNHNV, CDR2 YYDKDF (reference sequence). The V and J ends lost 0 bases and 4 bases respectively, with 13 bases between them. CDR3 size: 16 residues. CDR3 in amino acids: CATSRDRQQPYNEQFF. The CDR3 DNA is TGTGCCACCAGCAGAGATCGCCAGCAGCCTTACAATGAGCAGTTCTTC. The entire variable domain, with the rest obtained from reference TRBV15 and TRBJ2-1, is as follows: DAMVIQNPRYQVTQFGKPVTLSCSQTLNHNVMYWYQQKSSQAPKLLFHYYDKDFNNEADTPDNFQSRRPNTSFCFLDIRSPGLGDTAMYLCATSRDRQQPYNEQFFGPGTRLTVL.

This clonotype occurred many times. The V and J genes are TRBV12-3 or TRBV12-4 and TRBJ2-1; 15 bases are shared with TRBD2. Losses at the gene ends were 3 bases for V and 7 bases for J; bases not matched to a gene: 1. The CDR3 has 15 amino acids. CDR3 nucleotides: TGTGCCAGCAGTTTCGGACTAGCGGGGGGGAATGAGCAGTTCTTC. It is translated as CASSFGLAGGNEQFF.

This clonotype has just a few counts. The CDR3 DNA reads as TGCGCCAGCAGCCCACAATCCTTTGGGGGAACCGGGGAGCTGTTTTTT. Translating gives CASSPQSFGGTGELFF. V gene TRBV4-1 combines with J gene TRBJ2-2, with D perhaps given as TRBD1 or TRBD2 (5 bases each). CDR1 is MGHRA and CDR2 is YSYEKL in the germline V gene. The CDR3 has 16 amino acids. Trimming removed 4 bases from V and 5 bases from J, with 17 bases in between.

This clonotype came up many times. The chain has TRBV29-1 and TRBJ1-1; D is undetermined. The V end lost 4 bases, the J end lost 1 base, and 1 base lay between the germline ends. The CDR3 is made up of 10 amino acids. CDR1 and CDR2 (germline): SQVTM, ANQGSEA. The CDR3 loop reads CSVGNTEAFF. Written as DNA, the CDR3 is TGCAGCGTTGGGAACACTGAAGCTTTCTTT.

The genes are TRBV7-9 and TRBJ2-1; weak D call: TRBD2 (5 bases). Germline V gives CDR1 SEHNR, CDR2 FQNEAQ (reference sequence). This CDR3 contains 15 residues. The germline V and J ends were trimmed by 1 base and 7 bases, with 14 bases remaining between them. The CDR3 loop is CASSLDFTPGNEQFF. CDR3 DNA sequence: TGTGCCAGCAGCTTAGACTTTACCCCGGGGAATGAGCAGTTCTTC. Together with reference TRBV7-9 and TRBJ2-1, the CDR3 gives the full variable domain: DTGVSQNPRHKITKRGQNVTFRCDPISEHNRLYWYRQTLGQGPEFLTYFQNEAQLEKSRLLSDRFSAERPKGSFSTLEIQRTEQGDSAMYLCASSLDFTPGNEQFFGPGTRLTVL.

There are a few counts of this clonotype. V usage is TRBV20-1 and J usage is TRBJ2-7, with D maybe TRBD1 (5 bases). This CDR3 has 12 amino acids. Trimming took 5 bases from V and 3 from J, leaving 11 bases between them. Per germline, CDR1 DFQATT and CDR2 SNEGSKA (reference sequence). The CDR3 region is CSALTGNYEQYV. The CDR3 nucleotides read TGCAGTGCTCTCACAGGAAACTACGAGCAGTACGTC.